This TCR beta chain emerged from a study of beta chain features in type 1 diabetes. Germline CDR1 reads MNHNY; CDR2 reads SVGAGI (reference sequence). The CDR3 sequence is 14 residues long. Trimming took 4 bases from V and 5 from J; bases not matched to a gene: 7. The isolated RNA, all of it, was reverse transcribed, so expressed TCRB transcripts were what got sequenced. This table comes from immunoSEQ multiplex PCR, and its TCRdb copy is limited to in-frame clones, with some not included. The repertoire holds about 350,000 clones, about 19% seen once, with approximately 0.041% in the top ten. The origin of this receptor is a woman aged 18 to 35 in good health. J is TRBJ1-1 and V is TRBV6-6; 7 bases are shared with TRBD1. The specimen was naive CD4+ T cells from blood. CDR3 in DNA: TGTGCCAGCAGTTTATTACAGGGGATGACTGAAGCTTTCTTT. This gives the protein CASSLLQGMTEAFF.